Below are 10 T cell receptor beta chains sequenced from a single sample in a study of T cell responses to AZD1222 COVID-19 vaccine. Data came from immunoSEQ multiplex PCR; TCRdb stores just in-frame clones and leaves some out. Found here are 110,000 to 150,000 clones, roughly 90% of them singletons; the top ten hold about 5.5%. The sample in question was peripheral blood, obtained on day 0 of AZD1222 vaccination. Receptors originate from an adult in good health.

The chain couples TRBV7-9 to TRBJ1-1, with D hard to call. This CDR3 comprises 15 residues. The germline V and J ends were trimmed by 2 bases and 3 bases, with 13 bases remaining between them. Germline CDR1 reads SEHNR; CDR2 reads FQNEAQ (reference sequence). CDR3 nucleotide sequence: TGTGCCAGCAGCTTATTCGCCCGGGGAGACACTGAAGCTTTCTTT. Amino acid sequence: CASSLFARGDTEAFF.

The chain is built from TRBV4-3 and TRBJ2-3; 11 bases fit TRBD2. This CDR3 spans 13 amino acids. The trim removed 5 bases at V and 6 bases at J, leaving 1 base unmatched. Germline loops: CDR1 LGHNA, CDR2 YSLEER. The CDR3 sequence is CASSLAGGDTQYF. As DNA, the CDR3 is TGCGCCAGCAGCTTAGCGGGGGGGGATACGCAGTATTTT.

V and J are TRBV5-5 and TRBJ2-2; D may be TRBD2 (5 bases). The V end lost 4 bases, the J end lost 1 base, and 8 bases lay between the germline ends. The CDR3 consists of 14 residues. The germline V gene has CDR1 SGHKS and CDR2 YYEKEE (reference sequence). The CDR3 DNA reads TGTGCCAGCAGCGCCAGCGGGAACACCGGGGAGCTGTTTTTT. This sequence encodes CASSASGNTGELFF.

The genes are TRBV28 and TRBJ1-3; D not resolved. Germline V CDR1 and CDR2: MDHEN, SYDVKM. V was clipped by 4 bases and J by 4 bases, with 14 bases between them. This CDR3 is 15 amino acids long. The CDR3 nucleotides are TGTGCCAGCAGTTGGACGGCTGCTCGAGGAAACACCATATATTTT. It yields the protein CASSWTAARGNTIYF.

This rearrangement joins TRBV2 to TRBJ2-1; maybe TRBD1 (6 bases). Germline V gene sequence: CDR1 SNHLY, CDR2 FYNNEI. The V end lost 9 bases, the J end lost 7 bases, and 10 bases lay between the germline ends. This CDR3 is built from 11 residues. The CDR3 protein is CARNRGNEQFF. In nucleotides, the CDR3 is TGTGCCAGGAATAGGGGGAATGAGCAGTTCTTC.

The V and J genes are TRBV6-5 and TRBJ2-7; D may be TRBD2 (5 bases). V shed 0 bases and J shed 8 bases, with 14 bases lying between them. The CDR3 loop spans 14 amino acids. Germline lookup yields CDR1 MNHEY and CDR2 SVGAGI. The CDR3 DNA follows: TGTGCCAGCAGTTACTCGAGAGTAGCGTACCAGCAGTACTTC. The encoded protein is CASSYSRVAYQQYF.

The V and J genes are TRBV4-1 and TRBJ1-5; D gene ambiguous. Germline V CDR1 and CDR2: MGHRA, YSYEKL. The CDR3 loop spans 17 amino acids. V was shortened by 4 bases and J by 3 bases, with 19 bases between the two germline ends. CDR3 residues: CASSPHRTNSNNQPQHF. In nucleotides, the CDR3 is TGCGCCAGCAGCCCCCACCGCACAAACAGTAACAATCAGCCCCAGCATTTT.

V and J are TRBV29-1 and TRBJ2-7; 13 nucleotides align to TRBD2. Germline values: CDR1 SQVTM, CDR2 ANQGSEA. Trimming cost V 6 bases and J 3 bases; bases outside gene matches: 8. The CDR3 has 15 residues. The CDR3 nucleotides are TGCAGCGTGGAGTCTTGGACTAGCGGGAGCTACGAGCAGTACTTC. Translating gives CSVESWTSGSYEQYF.

The J gene is TRBJ1-4, the V gene TRBV6-5; perhaps TRBD1 as D (5 bases). Germline CDR1 reads MNHEY; CDR2 reads SVGAGI. This CDR3 spans 14 amino acids. V was cut by 2 bases and J by 7 bases, with 11 bases left in between. For the CDR3, the DNA is TGTGCCAGCAGTTACGGGGGGGGGTTTGAAAAACTGTTTTTT. This encodes CASSYGGGFEKLFF.

This chain connects TRBV5-1 to TRBJ1-2, with a weak D call TRBD1 (6 bases). V was shortened by 0 bases and J by 6 bases, with 18 bases between the two germline ends. This CDR3 contains 16 residues. The V gene's germline CDR1 is SGHRS and CDR2 YFSETQ. The CDR3 coding sequence is TGCGCCAGCAGCTTGGCAGGCAGGGGAGCGGGGGATGGCTACACCTTC. It encodes CASSLAGRGAGDGYTF.